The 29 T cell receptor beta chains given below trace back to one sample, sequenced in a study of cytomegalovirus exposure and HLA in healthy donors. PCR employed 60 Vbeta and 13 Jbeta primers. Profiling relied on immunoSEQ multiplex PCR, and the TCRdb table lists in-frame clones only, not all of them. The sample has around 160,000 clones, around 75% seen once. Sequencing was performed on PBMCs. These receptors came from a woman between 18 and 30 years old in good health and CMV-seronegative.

The CDR3, as DNA: TGCAGCGCCGCGAGGCTGGGCTACACCTTC. This translates into CSAARLGYTF. The chain couples TRBV29-1 to TRBJ1-2; D is unresolved. CDR3 length equals 10 residues. Germline assignment: CDR1 SQVTM and CDR2 ANQGSEA. V was cut by 7 bases and J by 8 bases, with 11 bases left in between.

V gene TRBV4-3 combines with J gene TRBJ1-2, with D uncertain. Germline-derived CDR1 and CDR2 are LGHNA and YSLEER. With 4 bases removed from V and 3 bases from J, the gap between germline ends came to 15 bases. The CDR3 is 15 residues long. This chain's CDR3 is CASSPQPRGDYGYTF. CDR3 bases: TGCGCCAGCAGCCCACAACCGCGGGGAGACTATGGCTACACCTTC.

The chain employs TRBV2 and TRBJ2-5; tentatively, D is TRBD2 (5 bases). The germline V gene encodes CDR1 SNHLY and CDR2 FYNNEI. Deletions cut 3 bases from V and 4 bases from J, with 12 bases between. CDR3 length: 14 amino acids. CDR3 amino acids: CASSDGRAGETQYF. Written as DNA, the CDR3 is TGTGCCAGCAGTGATGGAAGGGCGGGAGAGACCCAGTACTTC.

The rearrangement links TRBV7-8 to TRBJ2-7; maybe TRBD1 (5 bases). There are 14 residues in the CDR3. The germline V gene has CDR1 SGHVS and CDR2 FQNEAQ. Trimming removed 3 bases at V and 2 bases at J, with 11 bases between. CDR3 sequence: CASSLWGRPYEQYF. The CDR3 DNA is TGTGCCAGCAGCTTGTGGGGCCGACCCTACGAGCAGTACTTC.

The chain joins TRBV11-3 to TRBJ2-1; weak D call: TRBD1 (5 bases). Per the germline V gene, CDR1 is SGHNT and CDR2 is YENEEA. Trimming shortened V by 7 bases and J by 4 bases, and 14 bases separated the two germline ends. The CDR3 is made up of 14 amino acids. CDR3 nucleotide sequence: TGTGCCAGCATCGAAGGGGCAGATTACAATGAGCAGTTCTTC. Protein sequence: CASIEGADYNEQFF.

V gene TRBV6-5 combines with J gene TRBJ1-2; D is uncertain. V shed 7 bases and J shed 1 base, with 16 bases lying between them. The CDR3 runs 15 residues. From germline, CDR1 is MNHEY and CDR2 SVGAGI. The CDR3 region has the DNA TGTGCCAGCACCGCTCGCCTAAACCTTAACTATGGCTACACCTTC. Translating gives CASTARLNLNYGYTF.

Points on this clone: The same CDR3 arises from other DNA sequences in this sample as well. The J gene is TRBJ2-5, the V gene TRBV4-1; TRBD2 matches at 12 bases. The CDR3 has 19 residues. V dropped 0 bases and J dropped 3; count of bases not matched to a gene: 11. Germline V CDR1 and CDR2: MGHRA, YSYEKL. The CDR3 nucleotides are TGCGCCAGCAGCCAAGAGGGTCTAGCGGGAGGGCCCCGTAAAGAGACCCAGTACTTC. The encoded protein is CASSQEGLAGGPRKETQYF.

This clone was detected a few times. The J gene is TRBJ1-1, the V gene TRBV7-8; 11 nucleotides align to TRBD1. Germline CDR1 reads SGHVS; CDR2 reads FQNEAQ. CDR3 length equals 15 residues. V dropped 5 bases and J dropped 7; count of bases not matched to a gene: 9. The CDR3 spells CASSHLRTGGLEAFF. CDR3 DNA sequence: TGTGCCAGCAGCCACCTTAGGACAGGGGGCCTTGAAGCTTTCTTT.

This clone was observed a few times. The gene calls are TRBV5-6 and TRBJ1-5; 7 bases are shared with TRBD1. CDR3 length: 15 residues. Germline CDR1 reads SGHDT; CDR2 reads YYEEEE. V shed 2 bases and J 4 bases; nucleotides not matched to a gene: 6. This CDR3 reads CASSLTGVGNQPQHF. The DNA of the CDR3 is TGTGCCAGCAGCTTAACAGGGGTAGGTAATCAGCCCCAGCATTTT.

The CDR3 here is CASSPGQLSNQPQHF. CDR3 coding DNA: TGCGCCAGCAGCCCAGGACAGCTTAGCAATCAGCCCCAGCATTTT. The chain employs TRBV4-1 and TRBJ1-5; a weak D match, TRBD1 (6 bases). The germline V gene encodes CDR1 MGHRA and CDR2 YSYEKL. Trimming pared 4 bases from V and 0 bases from J, leaving 10 bases between. This CDR3 has 15 amino acids.

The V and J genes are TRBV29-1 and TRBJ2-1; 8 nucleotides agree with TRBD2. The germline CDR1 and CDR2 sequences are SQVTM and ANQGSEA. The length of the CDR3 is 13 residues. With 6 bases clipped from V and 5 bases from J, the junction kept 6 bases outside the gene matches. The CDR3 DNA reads TGCAGCGTGCTGACTAGCGAACACAATGAGCAGTTCTTC. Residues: CSVLTSEHNEQFF.

CDR3 bases: TGTGCCAGCCGACAGCCCAACGATGAGCAGTTCTTC. Amino acids: CASRQPNDEQFF. This chain uses TRBV7-9 with TRBJ2-1; a weak D match, TRBD1 (5 bases). CDR1 SEHNR and CDR2 FQNEAQ come from the germline V gene (reference sequence). This CDR3 comprises 12 residues. The V end was cut by 8 bases, the J end by 8 bases, with 13 bases between.

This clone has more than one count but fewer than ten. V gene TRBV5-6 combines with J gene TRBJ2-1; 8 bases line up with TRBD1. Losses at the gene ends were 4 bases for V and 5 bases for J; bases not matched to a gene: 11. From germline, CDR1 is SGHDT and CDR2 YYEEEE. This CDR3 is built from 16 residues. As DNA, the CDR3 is TGTGCCAGCAGCCCTTATAGACAGGGGCCGAACAATGAGCAGTTCTTC. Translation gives CASSPYRQGPNNEQFF.

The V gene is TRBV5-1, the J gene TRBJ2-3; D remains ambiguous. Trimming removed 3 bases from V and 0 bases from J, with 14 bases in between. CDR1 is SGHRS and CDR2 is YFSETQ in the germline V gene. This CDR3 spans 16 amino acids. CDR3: CASSSDNLTSTDTQYF. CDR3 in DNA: TGCGCCAGCAGCTCCGACAACTTAACTAGCACAGATACGCAGTATTTT.

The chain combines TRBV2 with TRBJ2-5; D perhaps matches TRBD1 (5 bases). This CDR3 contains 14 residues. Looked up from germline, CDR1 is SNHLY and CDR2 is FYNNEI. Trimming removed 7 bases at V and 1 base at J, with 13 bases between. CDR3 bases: TGTGCCAGCAAACAGACAGCGCCCCAAGAGACCCAGTACTTC. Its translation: CASKQTAPQETQYF.

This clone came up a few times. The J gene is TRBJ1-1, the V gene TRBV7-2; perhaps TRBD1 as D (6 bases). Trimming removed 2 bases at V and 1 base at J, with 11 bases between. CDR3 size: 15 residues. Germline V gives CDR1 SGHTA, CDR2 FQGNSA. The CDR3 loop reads CASSLSTGQNTEAFF. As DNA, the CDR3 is TGTGCCAGCAGCTTATCGACAGGCCAGAACACTGAAGCTTTCTTT.

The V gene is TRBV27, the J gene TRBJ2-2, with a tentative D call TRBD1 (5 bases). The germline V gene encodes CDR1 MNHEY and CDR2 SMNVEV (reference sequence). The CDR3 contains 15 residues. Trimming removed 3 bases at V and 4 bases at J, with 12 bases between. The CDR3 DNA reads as TGTGCCAGCAGTTTGAGTCAGGGCGGCACCGGGGAGCTGTTTTTT. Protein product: CASSLSQGGTGELFF.

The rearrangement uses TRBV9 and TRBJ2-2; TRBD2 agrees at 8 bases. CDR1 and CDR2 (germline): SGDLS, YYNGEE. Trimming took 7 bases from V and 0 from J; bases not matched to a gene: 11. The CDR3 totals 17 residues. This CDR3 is CASQQPREGANTGELFF. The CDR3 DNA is TGTGCCAGCCAACAACCTCGGGAGGGCGCGAACACCGGGGAGCTGTTTTTT.

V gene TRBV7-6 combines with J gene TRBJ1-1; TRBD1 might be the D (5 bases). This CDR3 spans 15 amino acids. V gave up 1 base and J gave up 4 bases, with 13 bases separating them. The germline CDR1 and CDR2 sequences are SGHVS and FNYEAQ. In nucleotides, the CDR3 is TGTGCCAGCAGCTTAGGGGTAGGGGTCGTCACTGAAGCTTTCTTT. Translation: CASSLGVGVVTEAFF.

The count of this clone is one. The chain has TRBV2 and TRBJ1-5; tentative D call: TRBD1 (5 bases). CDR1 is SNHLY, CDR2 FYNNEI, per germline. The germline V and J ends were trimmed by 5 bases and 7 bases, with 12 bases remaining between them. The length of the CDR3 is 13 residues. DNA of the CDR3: TGTGCCAGCAGTCAGACAGATAGGCAGCCCCAGCATTTT. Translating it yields CASSQTDRQPQHF.

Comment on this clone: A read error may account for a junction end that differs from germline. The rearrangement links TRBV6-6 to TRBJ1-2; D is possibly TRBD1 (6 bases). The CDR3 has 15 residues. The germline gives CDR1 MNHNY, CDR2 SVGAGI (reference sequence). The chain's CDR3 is CTSSFHSDRNYGYTF. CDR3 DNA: TGTACCAGCAGTTTCCACTCTGACAGGAACTATGGCTACACCTTC.

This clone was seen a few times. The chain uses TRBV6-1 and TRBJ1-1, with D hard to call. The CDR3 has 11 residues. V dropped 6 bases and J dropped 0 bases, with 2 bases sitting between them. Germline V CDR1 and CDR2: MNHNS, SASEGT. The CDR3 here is CASSVNTEAFF. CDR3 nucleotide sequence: TGTGCCAGCAGCGTGAACACTGAAGCTTTCTTT.

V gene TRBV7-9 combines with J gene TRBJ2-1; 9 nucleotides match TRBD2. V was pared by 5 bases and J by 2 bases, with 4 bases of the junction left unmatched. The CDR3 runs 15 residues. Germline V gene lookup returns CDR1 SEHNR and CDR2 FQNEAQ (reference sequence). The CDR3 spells CASSPRGGAYNEQFF. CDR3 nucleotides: TGTGCCAGCAGCCCCCGCGGGGGGGCCTACAATGAGCAGTTCTTC.

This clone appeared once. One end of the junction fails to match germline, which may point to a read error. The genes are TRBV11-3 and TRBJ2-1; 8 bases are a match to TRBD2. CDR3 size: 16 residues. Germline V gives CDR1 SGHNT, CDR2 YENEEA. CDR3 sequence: CASSSNSGSSNNEQFF. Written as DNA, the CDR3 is TGTGCCAGCAGTTCAAACAGCGGGAGCTCCAACAATGAGCAGTTCTTC.

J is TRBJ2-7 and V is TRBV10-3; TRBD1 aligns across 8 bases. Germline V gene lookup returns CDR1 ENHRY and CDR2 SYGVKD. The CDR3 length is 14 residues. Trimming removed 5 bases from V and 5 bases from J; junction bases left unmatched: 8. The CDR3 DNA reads TGTGCCATCAGTATAGGACAGGGTATTAACGAGCAGTACGTC. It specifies CAISIGQGINEQYV.

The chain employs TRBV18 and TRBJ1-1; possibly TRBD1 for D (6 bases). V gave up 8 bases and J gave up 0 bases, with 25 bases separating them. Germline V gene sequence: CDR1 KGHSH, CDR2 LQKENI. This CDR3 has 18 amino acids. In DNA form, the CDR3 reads TGTGCCAGCGTACGACTCTGGGGGCGTAATTCCATGAACACTGAAGCTTTCTTT. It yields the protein CASVRLWGRNSMNTEAFF.

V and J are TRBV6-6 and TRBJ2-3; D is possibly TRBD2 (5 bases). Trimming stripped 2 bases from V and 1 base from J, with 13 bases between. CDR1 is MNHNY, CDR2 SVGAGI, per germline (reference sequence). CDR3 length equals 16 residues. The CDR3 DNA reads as TGTGCCAGCAGTTACGCGTCGGGATGGGGCACAGATACGCAGTATTTT. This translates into CASSYASGWGTDTQYF.

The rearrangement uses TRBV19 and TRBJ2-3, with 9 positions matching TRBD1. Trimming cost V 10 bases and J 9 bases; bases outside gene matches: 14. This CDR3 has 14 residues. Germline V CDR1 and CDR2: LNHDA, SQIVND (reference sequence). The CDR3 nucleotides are TGTGCCACCTTAACCGGGACAGGGATTAGGACGCAGTATTTT. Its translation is CATLTGTGIRTQYF.

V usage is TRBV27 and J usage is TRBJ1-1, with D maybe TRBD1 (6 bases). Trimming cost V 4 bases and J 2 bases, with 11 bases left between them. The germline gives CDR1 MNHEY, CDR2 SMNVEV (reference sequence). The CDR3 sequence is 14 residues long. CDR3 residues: CASSSNRVNTEAFF. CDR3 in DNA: TGTGCCAGCAGTTCCAACAGGGTAAACACTGAAGCTTTCTTT.